This passage covers 14 T cell receptor beta chains from one sample sequenced in a study of T cells after yellow fever vaccination (dated by TCRdb to the late 2010s). Per the publication, the treatment or condition label means: live attenuated yellow fever vaccine strain. Receptor libraries were prepared by 5' RACE. Instrument on record: Illumina NovaSeq 6000. Through fastp at Q25 and MiXCR, TCRdb rebuilt clones from the public reads, retaining in-frame beta chains. Duplicate CDR3 protein sequences are folded into a single record with the most common DNA and genes. The sample has 300,000 or so distinct CDR3 sequences on record, 7.5% to 9% of them singletons. Jointly, the top ten make up around 3.1% of the sample. The specimen comprised CD4+ T cells sorted from PBMCs, sampled 5 days after the yellow fever booster vaccination. These receptors were collected from a man between 18 and 29 years old who received the YFV17D yellow fever vaccine.

This clonotype has just a few counts. This chain links TRBV4-1 with TRBJ2-1; possibly TRBD2 for D (5 bases). V was cut by 2 bases and J by 2 bases, with 13 bases left in between. Germline values: CDR1 MGHRA, CDR2 YSYEKL. The CDR3 loop spans 16 amino acids. In DNA form, the CDR3 reads TGCGCCAGCAGCCAACCCCTACGGAGGCCCTACAATGAGCAGTTCTTC. The encoded protein is CASSQPLRRPYNEQFF.

The chain recombines TRBV4-2 with TRBJ2-1, with D possibly TRBD2 on 6 matching bases. Trimming left V 0 bases short and J 1 base short, with 13 bases between. CDR1 is LGHNA, CDR2 YNFKEQ, per germline. This CDR3 contains 17 residues. CDR3 protein: CASSQDPHGGSYNEQFF. CDR3 nucleotide sequence: TGTGCCAGCAGCCAAGATCCCCACGGGGGTTCCTACAATGAGCAGTTCTTC.

This chain links TRBV7-2 with TRBJ2-7, with D perhaps matching TRBD1 (5 bases). The V and J ends lost 5 bases and 0 bases respectively, with 11 bases between them. The CDR3 is 14 residues long. Germline-derived CDR1 and CDR2 are SGHTA and FQGNSA. The CDR3 loop is CASSDRPLSYEQYF. CDR3 DNA: TGTGCCAGCAGCGACAGACCCCTCTCCTACGAGCAGTACTTC.

The chain carries TRBV7-6 and TRBJ1-2; D uncertain. The germline V gene has CDR1 SGHVS and CDR2 FNYEAQ. There are 15 residues in the CDR3. V lost 4 bases to trimming and J lost 5 bases, with 17 bases between them. The CDR3 DNA reads TGTGCCAGCAGCTCGGGTCCGGACGGAGAATATGGCTACACCTTC. Its protein is CASSSGPDGEYGYTF.

In its sample, this clonotype was seen many times. V usage is TRBV11-2 and J usage is TRBJ1-4; unclear D gene. V lost 0 bases and J lost 4, with 9 bases in between. This CDR3 is 15 amino acids long. The V gene's germline CDR1 is SGHAT and CDR2 FQNNGV. Here the CDR3 reads CASSLDPVYNEKLFF. CDR3 DNA sequence: TGTGCCAGCAGCTTAGACCCGGTGTATAATGAAAAACTGTTTTTT. The full variable domain, in which reference TRBV11-2 and TRBJ1-4 provide the parts outside the CDR3, is EAGVAQSPRYKIIEKRQSVAFWCNPISGHATLYWYQQILGQGPKLLIQFQNNGVVDDSQLPKDRFSAERLKGVDSTLKIQPAKLEDSAVYLCASSLDPVYNEKLFFGSGTQLSVL.

This clonotype was seen a handful of times. The CDR3 reads CATSDAGTGLTDTQYF. CDR3 DNA sequence: TGTGCCACCAGTGATGCCGGGACAGGGCTAACAGATACGCAGTATTTT. This chain links TRBV24-1 with TRBJ2-3, with TRBD1 matching over 9 bases. Germline V gene data show CDR1 as KGHDR and CDR2 as SFDVKD. This CDR3 region has 16 residues. V trimming: 3 bases; J trimming: 3 bases; junction bases outside the gene matches: 6.

There are many counts of this clonotype. The V call is TRBV7-2, the J call TRBJ2-7; 9 bases line up with TRBD1. The CDR3 loop spans 14 amino acids. Trimming at V came to 6 bases and at J to 5 bases, leaving 8 bases not matched to a gene. Germline lookup yields CDR1 SGHTA and CDR2 FQGNSA. The CDR3 DNA reads TGTGCCAGCAGGGGTCGACAGGGGGATGACGAGCAGTACTTC. Translation gives CASRGRQGDDEQYF. Supplemented by reference TRBV7-2 and TRBJ2-7, the full variable domain reads GAGVSQSPSNKVTEKGKDVELRCDPISGHTALYWYRQSLGQGLEFLIYFQGNSAPDKSGLPSDRFSAERTGGSVSTLTIQRTQQEDSAVYLCASRGRQGDDEQYFGPGTRLTVT.

In this sample, this clonotype turned up a few times. The V call is TRBV7-9, the J call TRBJ2-3, with 13 bases lining up with TRBD2. V dropped 5 bases and J dropped 4; count of bases not matched to a gene: 9. The germline gives CDR1 SEHNR, CDR2 FQNEAQ (reference sequence). The CDR3 sequence is 17 residues long. Written as DNA, the CDR3 is TGTGCCAGCAGCGGCGTTTGGGGACTAGCGGGGTCAGATACGCAGTATTTT. Its translation: CASSGVWGLAGSDTQYF.

This clonotype was picked up a small number of times. The chain joins TRBV21-1 to TRBJ2-7; the D call of TRBD2 is as the table states it, not checked on the DNA. TRBV21-1 represents a pseudogene. The CDR3 contains 15 residues. The CDR3 is CASSNALAGGYEQYF. As DNA, the CDR3 is TGTGCCAGCAGCAACGCACTAGCGGGGGGCTACGAGCAGTACTTC.

The chain employs TRBV4-3 and TRBJ1-1; TRBD1 matches at 10 bases. The junction had 7 bases not matched to a gene; V was cut back by 0 bases and J by 9 bases. The CDR3 sequence is 15 residues long. The germline V gene encodes CDR1 LGHNA and CDR2 YSLEER. The CDR3 protein is CASSQDRQGARKAFF. Here the CDR3 DNA reads TGCGCCAGCAGCCAAGATAGACAGGGGGCGCGGAAAGCTTTCTTT.

In this sample, this clonotype turned up many times. The chain recombines TRBV28 with TRBJ2-3, with D possibly matching TRBD2 (6 bases). CDR3 length: 17 residues. Germline V CDR1 and CDR2: MDHEN, SYDVKM. Trimming stripped 7 bases from V and 5 bases from J, with 25 bases between. The CDR3 loop is CASKGSLGTGEEDTQYF. The CDR3 DNA reads TGTGCCAGCAAGGGGTCCCTGGGGACGGGAGAGGAAGATACGCAGTATTTT. Using reference TRBV28 and TRBJ2-3 for the parts outside the CDR3, the full variable domain is DVKVTQSSRYLVKRTGEKVFLECVQDMDHENMFWYRQDPGLGLRLIYFSYDVKMKEKGDIPEGYSVSREKKERFSLILESASTNQTSMYLCASKGSLGTGEEDTQYFGPGTRLTVL.

The chain joins TRBV7-3 to TRBJ1-1, with 11 positions matching TRBD1. Per the germline V gene, CDR1 is SGHTA and CDR2 is FQGTGA. V lost 3 bases, J lost 9 bases, and 3 bases stayed unmatched. The CDR3 covers 13 residues. In DNA form, the CDR3 reads TGTGCCAGCAGCTTGGGACAGGGGGATAAAGCTTTCTTT. Amino acids: CASSLGQGDKAFF.

A few counts support this clonotype. The J gene is TRBJ1-1, the V gene TRBV29-1, with a possible D match to TRBD1 (5 bases). Trimming took off 1 base at V and 2 bases at J, with 14 bases between the two ends. The CDR3 length is 15 residues. Germline V CDR1 and CDR2: SQVTM, ANQGSEA. The CDR3 here is CSVEGGRGINTEAFF. The DNA of the CDR3 is TGCAGCGTTGAAGGGGGCCGGGGGATTAACACTGAAGCTTTCTTT.

This chain uses TRBV4-3 with TRBJ2-3; 10 bases match TRBD2. Trimming took 1 base from V and 4 from J; bases not matched to a gene: 11. Germline V CDR1 and CDR2: LGHNA, YSLEER. This CDR3 spans 18 amino acids. The CDR3 DNA follows: TGCGCCAGCAGCCAAGGTCTGAGAAGCGGGGGGGCATCAGATACGCAGTATTTT. This gives the protein CASSQGLRSGGASDTQYF.